The next 4 T cell receptor beta chains were all read from a single sample in a study of T-cell memory formation after mild COVID-19. MiXCR was run by TCRdb on the 5' RACE reads, yielding one entry per CDR3 protein. The table lists under 200,000 distinct CDR3 sequences, roughly 28% of them singletons. Sequenced sample: PBMCs or a T cell subset sorted from them (not recorded which). These receptors all stem from an adult woman who had mild COVID-19 (a few samples of this study predate the infection). Cell type and time point are not known.

This clonotype was seen a handful of times. The chain employs TRBV5-1 and TRBJ2-5, with D tentatively TRBD2 (6 bases). V was clipped by 4 bases and J by 2 bases, with 12 bases between them. CDR3 length: 14 amino acids. Germline loops: CDR1 SGHRS, CDR2 YFSETQ. The CDR3 reads CASSERSGQETQYF. CDR3 nucleotides: TGCGCCAGCAGCGAGAGAAGCGGGCAAGAGACCCAGTACTTC.

The V gene is TRBV5-6, the J gene TRBJ1-1; possible D gene TRBD1, 5 bases. V gave up 2 bases and J gave up 5 bases, with 16 bases separating them. Per germline, CDR1 SGHDT and CDR2 YYEEEE. The CDR3 length is 15 residues. CDR3 region: CASSLGTVVGTEAFF. The CDR3 DNA follows: TGTGCCAGCAGCTTAGGGACCGTGGTCGGGACTGAAGCTTTCTTT. The entire variable domain, with the rest obtained from reference TRBV5-6 and TRBJ1-1, is as follows: DAGVTQSPTHLIKTRGQQVTLRCSPKSGHDTVSWYQQALGQGPQFIFQYYEEEERQRGNFPDRFSGHQFPNYSSELNVNALLLGDSALYLCASSLGTVVGTEAFFGQGTRLTVV.

The chain recombines TRBV19 with TRBJ1-1; D unclear. V was trimmed by 2 bases and J by 4 bases, leaving 17 bases between them. The germline CDR1 and CDR2 sequences are LNHDA and SQIVND (reference sequence). This CDR3 has 16 amino acids. The DNA of the CDR3 is TGTGCCAGTAGTATAATATTCAGCCTCCGGGGCACTGAAGCTTTCTTT. It yields the protein CASSIIFSLRGTEAFF.

This clonotype was observed a few times. V usage is TRBV20-1 and J usage is TRBJ2-3; no definite D call. The length of the CDR3 is 15 residues. The germline gives CDR1 DFQATT, CDR2 SNEGSKA (reference sequence). Trimming took off 0 bases at V and 4 bases at J, with 14 bases between the two ends. The CDR3 spells CSARDSGARPDTQYF. The CDR3, as DNA: TGCAGTGCTAGAGATTCAGGTGCCCGACCAGATACGCAGTATTTT.